Below, 9 T cell receptor beta chains from the same sample are listed, as sequenced in a study of T cells in Graves' hyperthyroidism and ophthalmopathy. From RNA transcripts, TCR beta CDR3 regions were amplified. The HTBI primer set served for first-round RT-PCR of the TCR CDR3. TCRdb itself ran the multiplex PCR reads through MiXCR, one entry per CDR3 protein. The sample records approximately 570,000 distinct CDR3 sequences, 20% being singletons. Sequencing used blood. The receptors were gathered from a man aged 35 to 55 with Graves' ophthalmopathy.

Regarding this clonotype: One end of the junction does not line up with germline, which may come from a read error. This chain uses TRBV6-1 with TRBJ2-3, with D uncertain. This CDR3 contains 16 residues. Germline CDR1 reads MNHNS; CDR2 reads SASEGT. This CDR3 reads CASSEAWITSTNTQYF. The CDR3 DNA sequence: TGTGCCAGCAGCGAAGCCTGGATAACCAGCACGAATACGCAGTATTTT.

J is TRBJ2-1 and V is TRBV20-1; 7 positions match TRBD1. Germline V gene data show CDR1 as DFQATT and CDR2 as SNEGSKA (reference sequence). The ends lost 5 bases at V and 4 bases at J; junction bases unmatched: 11. The CDR3 totals 15 residues. This chain's CDR3 is CSADRWDRHYNEQFF. As DNA, the CDR3 is TGCAGTGCTGACAGATGGGACAGACATTACAATGAGCAGTTCTTC.

This chain uses TRBV5-4 with TRBJ1-4, with 7 positions matching TRBD1. The junction had 7 bases not matched to a gene; V was cut back by 4 bases and J by 4 bases. Germline V gene sequence: CDR1 SGHNT, CDR2 YYREEE (reference sequence). The CDR3 covers 15 residues. The CDR3 coding sequence is TGTGCCAGCAGCCGAACTACAGGGGTTAATGAAAAACTGTTTTTT. It is translated as CASSRTTGVNEKLFF.

This clonotype was detected only a few times. The chain combines TRBV12-3 or TRBV12-4 with TRBJ1-2; 9 nucleotides line up with TRBD1. Trimming took 5 bases from V and 6 from J; bases not matched to a gene: 10. The length of the CDR3 is 15 residues. CDR3 protein: CASSRLIQGAHGYTF. The CDR3 region has the DNA TGTGCCAGCAGTCGCCTTATACAGGGGGCACATGGCTACACCTTC.

The sample holds a few counts of this clonotype. The gene calls are TRBV6-5 and TRBJ2-7, with 8 nucleotides matching TRBD1. Trimming took 2 bases from V and 1 from J; bases not matched to a gene: 7. CDR3 length: 16 amino acids. Germline CDR1 and CDR2: MNHEY and SVGAGI. This CDR3 reads CASSYTTGGISYEQYF. In DNA, the CDR3 is TGTGCCAGCAGTTACACCACAGGGGGTATATCCTACGAGCAGTACTTC.

The chain couples TRBV27 to TRBJ2-7, with 12 bases fitting TRBD2. The germline gives CDR1 MNHEY, CDR2 SMNVEV (reference sequence). The CDR3 loop spans 15 amino acids. With V trimmed by 6 bases and J by 1 base, 4 bases remained unmatched. CDR3 amino acids: CASRSTSGGSYEQYF. CDR3 nucleotide sequence: TGTGCCAGCAGGTCGACTAGCGGGGGATCCTACGAGCAGTACTTC.

The chain employs TRBV29-1 and TRBJ1-2, with a possible D match to TRBD1 (5 bases). Per germline, CDR1 SQVTM and CDR2 ANQGSEA. The CDR3 runs to 14 residues. The V gene lost 2 bases and the J gene lost 4 bases, with 14 bases spanning the gap. The CDR3 DNA reads TGCAGCGTTGAAAAGAGAAGGCAGGGCTATGGCTACACCTTC. Translation gives CSVEKRRQGYGYTF.

V gene TRBV6-2 or TRBV6-3 combines with J gene TRBJ2-5, with 7 bases lining up with TRBD1. V lost 6 bases to trimming and J lost 4 bases; unmatched junction nucleotides: 8. The CDR3 has 14 amino acids. Germline V gives CDR1 MNHEY, CDR2 SVGEGT. CDR3 protein: CASSLDRVVETQYF. CDR3 coding DNA: TGTGCCAGCAGCCTCGACAGGGTAGTAGAGACCCAGTACTTC.

This clonotype was seen a few times. The CDR3 loop is CASSWVQGGNEQFF. In DNA, the CDR3 is TGTGCCAGCAGCTGGGTTCAGGGAGGGAATGAGCAGTTCTTC. This sequence joins TRBV7-8 and TRBJ2-1; 7 bases line up with TRBD2. This CDR3 spans 14 amino acids. Germline-derived CDR1 and CDR2 are SGHVS and FQNEAQ. V trimming: 4 bases; J trimming: 7 bases; junction bases outside the gene matches: 7.